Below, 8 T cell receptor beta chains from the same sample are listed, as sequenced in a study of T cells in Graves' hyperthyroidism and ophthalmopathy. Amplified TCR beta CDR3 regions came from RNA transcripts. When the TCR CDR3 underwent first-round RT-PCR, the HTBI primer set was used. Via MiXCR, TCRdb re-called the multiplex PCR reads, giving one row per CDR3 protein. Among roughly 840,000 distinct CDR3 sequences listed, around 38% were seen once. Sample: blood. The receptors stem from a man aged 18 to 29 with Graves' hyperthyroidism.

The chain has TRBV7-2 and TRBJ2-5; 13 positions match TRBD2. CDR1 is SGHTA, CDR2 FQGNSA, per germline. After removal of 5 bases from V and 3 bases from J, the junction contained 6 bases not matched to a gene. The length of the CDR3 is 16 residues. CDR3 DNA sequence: TGTGCCAGCAGCACCGGACTAGCGGGAGATGAAGAGACCCAGTACTTC. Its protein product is CASSTGLAGDEETQYF. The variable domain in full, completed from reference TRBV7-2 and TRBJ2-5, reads GAGVSQSPSNKVTEKGKDVELRCDPISGHTALYWYRQSLGQGLEFLIYFQGNSAPDKSGLPSDRFSAERTGGSVSTLTIQRTQQEDSAVYLCASSTGLAGDEETQYFGPGTRLLVL.

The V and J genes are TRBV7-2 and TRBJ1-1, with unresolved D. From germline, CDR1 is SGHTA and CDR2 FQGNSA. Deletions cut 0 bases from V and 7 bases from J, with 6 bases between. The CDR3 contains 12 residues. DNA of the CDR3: TGTGCCAGCAGCTTAGCGCGGAGTGAAGCTTTCTTT. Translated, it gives CASSLARSEAFF.

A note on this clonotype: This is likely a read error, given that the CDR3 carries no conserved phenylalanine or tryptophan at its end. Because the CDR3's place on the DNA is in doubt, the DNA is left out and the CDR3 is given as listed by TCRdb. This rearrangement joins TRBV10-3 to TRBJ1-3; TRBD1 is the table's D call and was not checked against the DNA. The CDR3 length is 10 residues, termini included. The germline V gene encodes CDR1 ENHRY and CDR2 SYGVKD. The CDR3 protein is CAISEGTMNT.

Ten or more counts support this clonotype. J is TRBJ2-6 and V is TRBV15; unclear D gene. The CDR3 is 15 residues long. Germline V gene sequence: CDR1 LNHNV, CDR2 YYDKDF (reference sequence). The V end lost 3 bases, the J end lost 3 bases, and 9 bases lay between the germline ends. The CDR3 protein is CATSREQGGANVLTF. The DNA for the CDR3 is TGTGCCACCAGCAGGGAGCAAGGTGGGGCCAACGTCCTGACTTTC.

DNA of the CDR3: TGTGCCAGCAGCTTAGCACCCTTGGGCACGACCCAGTACTTC. It is translated as CASSLAPLGTTQYF. The chain employs TRBV7-6 and TRBJ2-5; D ambiguous. Trimming took 0 bases from V and 7 from J, leaving 12 bases between them. This CDR3 has 14 residues. The germline V gene has CDR1 SGHVS and CDR2 FNYEAQ.

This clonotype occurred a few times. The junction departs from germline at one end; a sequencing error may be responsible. CDR3: CASSRGGGLRYEQYF. CDR3 DNA: TGCGCCAGCAGCCGTGGGGGGGGGCTACGGTACGAGCAGTACTTC. The V call is TRBV7-3, the J call TRBJ2-7, with D possibly being TRBD2 (7 bases). The CDR3 length is 15 residues. Germline CDR1 and CDR2: SGHTA and FQGTGA.

The CDR3: CASSPTGTGWETQYF. DNA for the CDR3: TGTGCCAGCAGCCCCACCGGGACAGGGTGGGAGACCCAGTACTTC. The chain couples TRBV6-5 to TRBJ2-5; 9 bases are shared with TRBD1. From germline, CDR1 is MNHEY and CDR2 SVGAGI. The V and J ends lost 6 bases and 5 bases, in that order; junction bases with no gene match: 10. The CDR3 loop spans 15 amino acids.

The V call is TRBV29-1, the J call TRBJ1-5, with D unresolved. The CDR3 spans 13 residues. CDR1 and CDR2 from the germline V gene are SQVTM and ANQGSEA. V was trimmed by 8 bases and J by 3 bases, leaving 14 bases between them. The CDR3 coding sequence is TGCAGCAGCCGTCATTTGGACAATCAGCCCCAGCATTTT. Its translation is CSSRHLDNQPQHF.